This T cell receptor beta chain was profiled in a study of T cells in Graves' hyperthyroidism and ophthalmopathy. This clonotype appeared a single time. Per germline, CDR1 LNHDA and CDR2 SQIVND (reference sequence). The CDR3 runs 15 residues. The V end was cut by 10 bases, the J end by 4 bases, with 21 bases between. RNA transcripts yielded amplified TCR beta CDR3 regions. First-round RT-PCR targeting the TCR CDR3 was performed with the HTBI primer set. TCRdb fed the multiplex PCR reads into MiXCR, producing one record per CDR3 protein. The data show 25,000 to 30,000 distinct CDR3 sequences, nearly 45% seen once.

The V and J genes are TRBV19 and TRBJ2-3; a weak D match, TRBD2 (6 bases). Sequenced material: blood. This TCR was sampled from a woman aged 25 to 39 with Graves' hyperthyroidism. The CDR3 protein is CATAHGGKGADTQYF. In nucleotides, the CDR3 is TGTGCCACCGCCCATGGCGGGAAGGGCGCAGATACGCAGTATTTT.